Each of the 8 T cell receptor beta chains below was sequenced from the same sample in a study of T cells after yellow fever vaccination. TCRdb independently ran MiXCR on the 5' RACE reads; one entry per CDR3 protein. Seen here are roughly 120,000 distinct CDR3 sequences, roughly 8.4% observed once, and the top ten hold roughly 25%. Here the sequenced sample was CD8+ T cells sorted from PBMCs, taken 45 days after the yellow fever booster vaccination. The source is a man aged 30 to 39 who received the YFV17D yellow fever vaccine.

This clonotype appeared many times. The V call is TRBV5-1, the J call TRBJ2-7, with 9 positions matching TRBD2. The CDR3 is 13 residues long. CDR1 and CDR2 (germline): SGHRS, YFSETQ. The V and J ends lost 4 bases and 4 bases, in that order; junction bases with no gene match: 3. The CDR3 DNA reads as TGCGCCAGCAGCCTAGCGGGGCGTTACGAGCAGTACTTC. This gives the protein CASSLAGRYEQYF.

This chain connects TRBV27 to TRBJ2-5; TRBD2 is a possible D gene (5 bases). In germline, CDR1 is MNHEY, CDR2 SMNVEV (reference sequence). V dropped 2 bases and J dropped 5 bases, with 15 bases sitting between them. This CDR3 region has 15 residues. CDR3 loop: CASSLGIAPLETQYF. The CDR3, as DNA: TGTGCCAGCAGTTTAGGGATAGCGCCACTGGAGACCCAGTACTTC.

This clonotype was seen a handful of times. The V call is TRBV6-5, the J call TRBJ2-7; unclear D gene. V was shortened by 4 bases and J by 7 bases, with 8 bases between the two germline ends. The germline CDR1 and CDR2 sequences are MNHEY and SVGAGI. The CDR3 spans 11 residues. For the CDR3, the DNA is TGTGCCAGCAGTTCCGACGGTGAGCAGTACTTC. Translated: CASSSDGEQYF.

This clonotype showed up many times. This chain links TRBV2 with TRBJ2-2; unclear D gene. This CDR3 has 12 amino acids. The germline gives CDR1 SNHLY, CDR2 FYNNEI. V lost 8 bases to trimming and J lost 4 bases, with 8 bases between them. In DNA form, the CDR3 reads TGTGCCAGCCTCTTGTCCACCGGGGAGCTGTTTTTT. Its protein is CASLLSTGELFF.

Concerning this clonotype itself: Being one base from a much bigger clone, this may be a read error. CDR3 nucleotide sequence: TGTGCCAGCAGTACCGGACTAGCGGAGGACGCTATCACAGATACGCAGTATTTT. Residues: CASSTGLAEDAITDTQYF. The chain carries TRBV27 and TRBJ2-3; the match to TRBD2 covers 10 bases. The J segment lost 2 bases and the V segment lost 5 bases, leaving 13 bases of the junction unmatched. Germline-derived CDR1 and CDR2 are MNHEY and SMNVEV (reference sequence). This CDR3 comprises 18 residues.

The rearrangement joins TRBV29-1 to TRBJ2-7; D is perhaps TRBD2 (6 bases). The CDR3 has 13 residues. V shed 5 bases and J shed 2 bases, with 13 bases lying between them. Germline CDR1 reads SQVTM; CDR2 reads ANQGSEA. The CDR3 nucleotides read TGCAGCGTTAGTAGCGGTAGGACCTACGAGCAGTACTTC. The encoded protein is CSVSSGRTYEQYF.

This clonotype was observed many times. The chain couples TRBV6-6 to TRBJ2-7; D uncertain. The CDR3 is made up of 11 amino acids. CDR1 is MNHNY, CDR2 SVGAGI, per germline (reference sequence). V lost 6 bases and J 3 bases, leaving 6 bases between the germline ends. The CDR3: CASRWGYEQYF. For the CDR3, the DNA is TGTGCCAGCAGGTGGGGCTACGAGCAGTACTTC.

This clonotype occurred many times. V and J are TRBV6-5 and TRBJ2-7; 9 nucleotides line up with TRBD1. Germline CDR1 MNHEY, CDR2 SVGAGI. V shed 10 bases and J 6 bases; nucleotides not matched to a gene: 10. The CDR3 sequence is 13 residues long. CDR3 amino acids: CATSDRGGGEQYF. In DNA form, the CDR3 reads TGTGCCACCTCGGACAGGGGAGGGGGCGAGCAGTACTTC.